Listed here are 20 T cell receptor beta chains from one sample, sequenced in a study of Graves' ophthalmopathy and Graves' hyperthyroidism. The TCR beta CDR3 regions underwent amplification from RNA transcripts. An initial RT-PCR round employing HTBI primers preceded a second-round multiplex PCR. A single record per CDR3 protein comes from TCRdb applying MiXCR to the multiplex PCR reads. This sample yields 650,000 to 900,000 distinct CDR3 sequences, of which roughly 40% are seen a single time; approximately 43% belongs to the top ten. Sequenced: peripheral blood. Receptors were obtained from an adult man with Graves' ophthalmopathy.

Turning to this clonotype: The junction shows a germline mismatch at one end, possibly a read error. The genes are TRBV10-3 and TRBJ2-5, with D possibly called TRBD1 or TRBD2 (5 bases each). The germline V gene has CDR1 ENHRY and CDR2 SYGVKD. The CDR3 has 15 amino acids. CDR3 sequence: CAISDPSGLGEAQYF. CDR3 nucleotides: TGTGCCATCAGTGACCCCTCGGGGCTTGGAGAGGCCCAGTACTTC.

The V and J genes are TRBV9 and TRBJ1-4, with 8 bases lining up with TRBD1. Germline V gene sequence: CDR1 SGDLS, CDR2 YYNGEE. This CDR3 spans 16 amino acids. Trimming cost V 2 bases and J 4 bases; bases outside gene matches: 7. The DNA for the CDR3 is TGTGCCAGCAGCGTGGATGGACAGGGATTTAATGAAAAACTGTTTTTT. Its protein is CASSVDGQGFNEKLFF. Complete variable domain (other parts from reference TRBV9 and TRBJ1-4): DSGVTQTPKHLITATGQRVTLRCSPRSGDLSVYWYQQSLDQGLQFLIQYYNGEERAKGNILERFSAQQFPDLHSELNLSSLELGDSALYFCASSVDGQGFNEKLFFGSGTQLSVL.

CDR3 protein: CSVCLGSTNEKLFF. The CDR3 DNA follows: TGCAGCGTTTGCCTCGGGTCAACTAATGAAAAACTGTTTTTT. The V call is TRBV29-1, the J call TRBJ1-4; D not resolved. The CDR3 covers 14 residues. The V and J ends lost 5 bases and 0 bases respectively, with 10 bases between them. The germline gives CDR1 SQVTM, CDR2 ANQGSEA.

The J gene is TRBJ2-6, the V gene TRBV9; D is unresolved. CDR1 is SGDLS and CDR2 is YYNGEE in the germline V gene. Between the trimmed V and J ends, which lost 5 bases and 12 bases, there was a span of 15 bases. The CDR3 length is 13 residues. This CDR3 reads CASSLTTFGVLTF. The CDR3, as DNA: TGTGCCAGCAGTCTCACGACTTTCGGCGTCCTGACTTTC.

This clonotype was counted between two and nine times. The chain couples TRBV11-2 to TRBJ1-6; D unresolved. Germline V gene lookup returns CDR1 SGHAT and CDR2 FQNNGV. Trimming removed 3 bases from V and 4 bases from J, with 7 bases in between. The CDR3 spans 14 residues. For the CDR3, the DNA is TGTGCCAGCAGCTTTGGGGTTTATAATTCACCCCTCCACTTT. Protein sequence: CASSFGVYNSPLHF.

This clonotype was found many times. The junction and the germline gene differ at one end; a read error may be behind it. The CDR3 bases are TGTGCTAGCAGCCACAGGGGGGGAGAGACCCAGTACTTC. This sequence encodes CASSHRGGETQYF. J is TRBJ2-5 and V is TRBV7-7; D might be TRBD1 (8 bases). This CDR3 contains 13 residues. Germline-derived CDR1 and CDR2 are SSHAT and FNYEAQ (reference sequence). Full variable domain (rest looked up from reference TRBV7-7 and TRBJ2-5): GAGVSQSPRYKVTKRGQDVTLRCDPISSHATLYWYQQALGQGPEFLTYFNYEAQPDKSGLPSDRFSAERPEGSISTLTIQRTEQRDSAMYRCASSHRGGETQYFGPGTRLLVL.

This clonotype appeared a few times. The rearrangement links TRBV25-1 to TRBJ2-2; 7 positions agree with TRBD2. This CDR3 has 14 residues. Germline V gene sequence: CDR1 MGHDK, CDR2 SYGVNS. J gave up 3 bases and V 5 bases, and 3 bases lay outside the gene matches. The chain's CDR3 is CASSLGGDTGELFF. The CDR3 DNA is TGTGCCAGCAGTTTGGGGGGGGACACCGGGGAGCTGTTTTTT. Full variable domain (remainder filled in from reference TRBV25-1 and TRBJ2-2): EADIYQTPRYLVIGTGKKITLECSQTMGHDKMYWYQQDPGMELHLIHYSYGVNSTEKGDLSSESTVSRIRTEHFPLTLESARPSHTSQYLCASSLGGDTGELFFGEGSRLTVL.

The V and J genes are TRBV5-6 and TRBJ1-1; D unclear. This CDR3 is built from 15 residues. The germline V and J ends were trimmed by 4 bases and 0 bases, with 13 bases remaining between them. Germline-derived CDR1 and CDR2 are SGHDT and YYEEEE. The CDR3 protein is CASSQAGLMNTEAFF. The CDR3 DNA reads as TGTGCCAGCAGCCAAGCGGGCCTCATGAACACTGAAGCTTTCTTT.

This chain links TRBV6-6 with TRBJ2-6; D not certain. Germline CDR1 MNHNY, CDR2 SVGAGI (reference sequence). With 0 bases removed from V and 2 bases from J, the gap between germline ends came to 5 bases. The CDR3 sequence is 15 residues long. The CDR3 DNA reads as TGTGCCAGCAGTTACTCGATAGCTGGGGCCAACGTCCTGACTTTC. Protein sequence: CASSYSIAGANVLTF.

This chain connects TRBV20-1 to TRBJ2-2; TRBD2 aligns across 12 bases. V lost 5 bases, J lost 4 bases, and 5 bases stayed unmatched. This CDR3 is 15 amino acids long. CDR1 and CDR2 (germline): DFQATT, SNEGSKA (reference sequence). In nucleotides, the CDR3 is TGCAGTGCTCCGCCTAGCGGGAGGGTCACCGGGGAGCTGTTTTTT. This encodes CSAPPSGRVTGELFF.

As concerns this clonotype: This could be a read error, since a much larger clone is one nucleotide away. The CDR3 protein is CSASGGQPISPPHF. The CDR3 DNA reads as TGCAGTGCTAGTGGAGGACAGCCTATTTCACCCCCCCACTTT. The chain employs TRBV20-1 and TRBJ1-6; D possibly corresponds to TRBD1 (6 bases). The CDR3 runs 14 residues. CDR1 and CDR2 (germline): DFQATT, SNEGSKA (reference sequence).

As to this clonotype: This could be a read error, since a much larger clone is one nucleotide away. V usage is TRBV20-1 and J usage is TRBJ2-5, with 13 bases that match TRBD2. J was trimmed by 5 bases and V by 8 bases; bases with no gene match: 11. In germline, CDR1 is DFQATT, CDR2 SNEGSKA (reference sequence). The length of the CDR3 is 15 residues. Here the CDR3 reads CSSTTSGGALETQYF. CDR3 coding DNA: TGCAGTTCTACTACTAGCGGGGGGGCCTTGGAGACCCAGTACTTC.

This clonotype was seen more than once but under ten times. The chain is built from TRBV7-9 and TRBJ2-7; 11 bases are shared with TRBD1. CDR3 size: 16 residues. With 1 base clipped from V and 4 bases from J, the junction kept 6 bases outside the gene matches. Germline V gene sequence: CDR1 SEHNR, CDR2 FQNEAQ (reference sequence). CDR3 sequence reads: CASSLGSGTGGYEQYF. CDR3 coding DNA: TGTGCCAGCAGCTTAGGATCCGGGACAGGGGGGTACGAGCAGTACTTC.

This clonotype was detected ten times or more. The rearrangement links TRBV25-1 to TRBJ1-4; maybe TRBD1 (6 bases). CDR3 length: 12 residues. V lost 3 bases and J lost 14, with 13 bases in between. Per germline, CDR1 MGHDK and CDR2 SYGVNS. CDR3: CASSDRGISLFF. CDR3 sequence (DNA): TGTGCCAGCAGTGACAGGGGAATCTCGCTGTTTTTT.

This clonotype came up many times. The chain combines TRBV15 with TRBJ1-1, with D perhaps matching TRBD1 (6 bases). The germline V and J ends were trimmed by 2 bases and 3 bases, with 10 bases remaining between them. Germline assignment: CDR1 LNHNV and CDR2 YYDKDF (reference sequence). The CDR3 sequence is 14 residues long. The CDR3 bases are TGTGCCACCAGCAGATCCTCAGGGGACACTGAAGCTTTCTTT. Translation: CATSRSSGDTEAFF. The full variable domain, rest sourced from reference TRBV15 and TRBJ1-1, is DAMVIQNPRYQVTQFGKPVTLSCSQTLNHNVMYWYQQKSSQAPKLLFHYYDKDFNNEADTPDNFQSRRPNTSFCFLDIRSPGLGDTAMYLCATSRSSGDTEAFFGQGTRLTVV.

This clonotype was found a few times. This chain connects TRBV7-3 to TRBJ1-2; D is undetermined. V lost 5 bases to trimming and J lost 7 bases, with 17 bases between them. The CDR3 extends over 14 amino acids. Germline V gives CDR1 SGHTA, CDR2 FQGTGA. The CDR3 sequence is CASSPAAVSPGYTF. In DNA, the CDR3 is TGTGCCAGCAGCCCCGCCGCGGTTTCTCCTGGCTACACCTTC.

This clonotype showed up many times. This chain joins TRBV12-3 or TRBV12-4 and TRBJ1-2, with 8 bases identical to TRBD1. V shed 2 bases, J shed 5 bases, and the junction held 7 bases outside the gene matches. This CDR3 has 15 amino acids. The CDR3 coding sequence is TGTGCCAGCAGTTTAAAAGCTCGGACAGGGTATGGCTACACCTTC. Its translation is CASSLKARTGYGYTF.

The chain carries TRBV11-2 and TRBJ1-6, with D possibly being TRBD1 (5 bases). The V gene lost 0 bases and the J gene lost 7 bases, with 10 bases spanning the gap. The germline V gene encodes CDR1 SGHAT and CDR2 FQNNGV. The CDR3 is 15 amino acids. The CDR3 sequence: CASSLDPGLNSPLHF. The CDR3 DNA follows: TGTGCCAGCAGCTTAGATCCGGGACTAAATTCACCCCTCCACTTT.

V gene TRBV7-8 combines with J gene TRBJ1-1; D not certain. The V and J ends lost 4 bases and 4 bases respectively, with 10 bases between them. Germline V lookup: CDR1 SGHVS, CDR2 FQNEAQ. The CDR3 totals 13 residues. The CDR3 reads CASSSSLGTEAFF. The DNA of the CDR3 is TGTGCCAGCAGCTCGAGCCTGGGCACTGAAGCTTTCTTT.

In its sample, this clonotype was seen a few times. Sequence at one end of the junction differs from germline and may be a read error. The chain links TRBV10-3 to TRBJ1-2, with D unresolved. The CDR3 runs 13 residues. CDR1 and CDR2 from the germline V gene are ENHRY and SYGVKD. In DNA form, the CDR3 reads TGTGCCAGCAGTCCCTCGCCTGAGGGCGGCTACACCTTC. It specifies CASSPSPEGGYTF.